The entry below describes one T cell receptor (beta chain). Its antigen is undetermined. The data stem from a study of CD8+CD57+ T cells in acquired aplastic anemia. At the level of the study: Yields of DNA that came from sorted CD4+ and CD8+ cells averaged roughly 3 ug.

CD8+CD57+ cell expansion, shown by flow cytometry, had occurred in the patients selected for sequencing. V was shortened by 10 bases and J by 6 bases, with 11 bases between the two germline ends. The length of the CDR3 is 11 residues. The V gene's germline CDR1 is KGHDR and CDR2 SFDVKD. CDR3 and TCR beta VDJ profiling relied on a genomic DNA template. One entry per CDR3 protein results from TCRdb running MiXCR on the reads. The table has some 200,000 distinct CDR3 sequences, approximately 48% seen once. Findings and limits, study-wide: Controls and patients did not differ significantly in CD8+ Simpson's diversity. Twenty-nine shared CD8+ CDR3s appeared highly expressed within patients' immunodominant clones.

The TCR originated in a human donor with aplastic anemia. This sequence joins TRBV24-1 and TRBJ1-2; tentative D call: TRBD1 (5 bases). The sequenced sample consisted of sorted CD4+, CD8+, or CD8+CD57+ T cells (not recorded which) from PBMCs. CDR3: CATNQGDGYTF. DNA for the CDR3: TGTGCCACGAACCAAGGGGATGGCTACACCTTC.